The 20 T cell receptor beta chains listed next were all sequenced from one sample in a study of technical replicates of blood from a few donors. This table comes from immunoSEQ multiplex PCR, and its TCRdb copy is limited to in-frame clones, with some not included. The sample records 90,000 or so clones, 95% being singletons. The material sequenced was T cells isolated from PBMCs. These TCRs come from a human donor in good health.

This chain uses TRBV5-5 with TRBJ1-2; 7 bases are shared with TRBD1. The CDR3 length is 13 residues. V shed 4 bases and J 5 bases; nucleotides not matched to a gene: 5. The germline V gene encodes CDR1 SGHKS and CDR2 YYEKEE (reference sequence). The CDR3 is CASSPRDSYGYTF. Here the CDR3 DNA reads TGTGCCAGCAGCCCGAGGGACAGTTATGGCTACACCTTC.

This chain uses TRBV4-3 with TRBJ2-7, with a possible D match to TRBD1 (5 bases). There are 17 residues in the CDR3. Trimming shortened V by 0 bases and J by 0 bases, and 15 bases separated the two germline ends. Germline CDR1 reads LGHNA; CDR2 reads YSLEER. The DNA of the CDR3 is TGCGCCAGCAGCCAAGATGAGTTCCAGGGCCGCTCCTACGAGCAGTACTTC. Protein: CASSQDEFQGRSYEQYF.

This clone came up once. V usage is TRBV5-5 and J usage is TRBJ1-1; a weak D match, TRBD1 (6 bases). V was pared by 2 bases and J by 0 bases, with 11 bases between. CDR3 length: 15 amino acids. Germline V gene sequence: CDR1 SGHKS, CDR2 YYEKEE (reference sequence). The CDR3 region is CASSFRGGMNTEAFF. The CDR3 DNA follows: TGTGCCAGCAGCTTCAGGGGCGGTATGAACACTGAAGCTTTCTTT.

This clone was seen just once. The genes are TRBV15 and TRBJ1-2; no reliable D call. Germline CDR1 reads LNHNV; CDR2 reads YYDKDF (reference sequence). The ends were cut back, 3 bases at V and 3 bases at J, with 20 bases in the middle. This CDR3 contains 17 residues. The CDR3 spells CATSSSFLGSRDYGYTF. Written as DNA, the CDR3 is TGTGCCACCAGCAGTTCCTTTTTGGGGAGCCGGGACTATGGCTACACCTTC.

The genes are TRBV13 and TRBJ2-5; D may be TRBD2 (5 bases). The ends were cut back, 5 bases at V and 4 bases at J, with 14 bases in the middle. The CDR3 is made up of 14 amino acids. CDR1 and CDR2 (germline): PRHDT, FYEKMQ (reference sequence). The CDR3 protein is CASSLRTLAETQYF. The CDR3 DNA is TGTGCCAGCAGCCTCCGGACTCTCGCAGAGACCCAGTACTTC.

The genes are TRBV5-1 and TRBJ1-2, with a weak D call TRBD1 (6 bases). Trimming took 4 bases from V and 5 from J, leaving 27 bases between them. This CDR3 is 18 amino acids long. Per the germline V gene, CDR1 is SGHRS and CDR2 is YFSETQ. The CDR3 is CASSLPPQIRDTNYGYTF. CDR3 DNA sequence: TGCGCCAGCAGCCTACCTCCCCAAATCCGGGACACCAATTATGGCTACACCTTC.

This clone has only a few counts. The CDR3, as DNA: TGCGCCAGCAGCAGGACAGGGGGCAACACTGAAGCTTTCTTT. Amino acid sequence: CASSRTGGNTEAFF. V and J are TRBV5-1 and TRBJ1-1; 11 bases are a match to TRBD1. Unmatched junction bases numbered 1, after V lost 4 bases and J lost 2 bases. The V gene's germline CDR1 is SGHRS and CDR2 YFSETQ. CDR3 length equals 14 residues.

The DNA of the CDR3 is TGTGCCAGCAGCCTACATTGGGACAGTGGCTACACCTTC. It is translated as CASSLHWDSGYTF. The chain combines TRBV7-9 with TRBJ1-2, with TRBD1 identical over 7 bases. CDR3 length: 13 amino acids. J lost 7 bases, V lost 5 bases, and 7 bases had no gene match. Germline CDR1 SEHNR, CDR2 FQNEAQ (reference sequence).

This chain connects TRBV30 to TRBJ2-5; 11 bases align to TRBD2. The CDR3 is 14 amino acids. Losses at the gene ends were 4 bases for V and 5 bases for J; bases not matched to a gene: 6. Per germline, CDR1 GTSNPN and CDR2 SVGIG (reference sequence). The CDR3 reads CAWTLAGGLETQYF. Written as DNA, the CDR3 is TGTGCCTGGACCTTAGCGGGAGGGCTGGAGACCCAGTACTTC.

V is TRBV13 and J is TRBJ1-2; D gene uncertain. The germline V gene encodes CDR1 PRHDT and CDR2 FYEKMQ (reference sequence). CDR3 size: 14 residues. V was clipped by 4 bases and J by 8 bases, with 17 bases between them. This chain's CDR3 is CASSYLEEAGGYTF. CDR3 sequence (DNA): TGTGCCAGCAGCTACCTCGAGGAGGCGGGAGGCTACACCTTC.

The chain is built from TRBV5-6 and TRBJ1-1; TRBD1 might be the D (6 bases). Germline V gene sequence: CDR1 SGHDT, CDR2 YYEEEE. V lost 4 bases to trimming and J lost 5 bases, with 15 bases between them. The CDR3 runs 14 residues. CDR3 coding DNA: TGTGCCAGCAGCCCGAAGGGGGTAGGAACTGAAGCTTTCTTT. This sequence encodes CASSPKGVGTEAFF.

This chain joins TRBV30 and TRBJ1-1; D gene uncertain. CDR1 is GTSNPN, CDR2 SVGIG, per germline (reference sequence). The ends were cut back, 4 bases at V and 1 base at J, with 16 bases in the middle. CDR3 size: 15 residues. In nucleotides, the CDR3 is TGTGCCTGGACCCCATGGGGAGGGCCGAACACTGAAGCTTTCTTT. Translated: CAWTPWGGPNTEAFF.

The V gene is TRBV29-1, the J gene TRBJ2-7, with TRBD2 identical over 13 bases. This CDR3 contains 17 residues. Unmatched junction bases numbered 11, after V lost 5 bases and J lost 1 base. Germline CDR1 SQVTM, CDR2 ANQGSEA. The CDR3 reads CSVQGTSGALPSYEQYF. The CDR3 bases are TGCAGCGTTCAGGGGACTAGCGGGGCCTTGCCTTCCTACGAGCAGTACTTC.

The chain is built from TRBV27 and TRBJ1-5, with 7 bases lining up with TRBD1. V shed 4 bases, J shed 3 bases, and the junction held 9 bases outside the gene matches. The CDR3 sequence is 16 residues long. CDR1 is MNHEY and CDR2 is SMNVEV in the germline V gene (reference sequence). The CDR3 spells CASSSSPTGYNQPQHF. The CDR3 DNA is TGTGCCAGCAGTTCCTCCCCGACAGGGTACAATCAGCCCCAGCATTTT.

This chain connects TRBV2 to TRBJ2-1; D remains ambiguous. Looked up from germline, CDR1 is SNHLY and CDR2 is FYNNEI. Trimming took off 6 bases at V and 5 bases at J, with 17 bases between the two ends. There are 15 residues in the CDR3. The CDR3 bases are TGTGCCAGCAGATCAAACAGTAATAAAAACAATGAGCAGTTCTTC. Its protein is CASRSNSNKNNEQFF.

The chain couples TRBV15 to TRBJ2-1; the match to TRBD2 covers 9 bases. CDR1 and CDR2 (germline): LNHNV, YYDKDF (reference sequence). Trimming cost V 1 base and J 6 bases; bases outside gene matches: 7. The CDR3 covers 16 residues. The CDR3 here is CATSRVSGRPVNEQFF. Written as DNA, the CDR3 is TGTGCCACCAGCAGAGTGAGCGGGAGGCCGGTCAATGAGCAGTTCTTC.

The CDR3 is CASRTKGQGAQPQHF. For the CDR3, the DNA is TGTGCCAGCAGAACAAAAGGACAGGGGGCTCAGCCCCAGCATTTT. V usage is TRBV2 and J usage is TRBJ1-5, with 11 bases that match TRBD1. This CDR3 has 15 residues. The V segment lost 6 bases and the J segment 6 bases; nucleotides outside the gene matches: 7. CDR1 and CDR2 (germline): SNHLY, FYNNEI.

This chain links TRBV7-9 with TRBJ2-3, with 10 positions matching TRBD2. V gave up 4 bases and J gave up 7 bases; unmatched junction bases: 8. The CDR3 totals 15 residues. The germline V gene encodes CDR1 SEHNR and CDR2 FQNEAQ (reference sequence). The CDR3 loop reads CASSSGLAATHTQYF. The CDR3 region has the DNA TGTGCCAGCAGCTCCGGACTAGCGGCAACTCATACGCAGTATTTT.

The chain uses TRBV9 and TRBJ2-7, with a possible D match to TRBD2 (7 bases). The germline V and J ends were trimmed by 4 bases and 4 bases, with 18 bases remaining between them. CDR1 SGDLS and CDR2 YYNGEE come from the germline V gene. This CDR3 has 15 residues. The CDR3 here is CASSSHGGGRYEQYF. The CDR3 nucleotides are TGTGCCAGCAGCTCTCATGGGGGGGGCCGTTACGAGCAGTACTTC.

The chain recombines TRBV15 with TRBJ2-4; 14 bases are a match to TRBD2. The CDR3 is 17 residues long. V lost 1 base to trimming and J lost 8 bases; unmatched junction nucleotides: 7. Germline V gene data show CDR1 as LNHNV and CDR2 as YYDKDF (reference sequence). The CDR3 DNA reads TGTGCCACCAGCAGAGGACTAGCGGGAGGGAATAGGGACATTCAGTACTTC. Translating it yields CATSRGLAGGNRDIQYF.